Listed here are 22 T cell receptor beta chains from one sample, sequenced in a study of B cell selection in AIRE deficiency. TCRdb keeps only in-frame clones here, not all; method: immunoSEQ multiplex PCR. The repertoire holds over 20,000 clones, with roughly 97% as singletons. Conventional CD4 T cells were sorted as CD4+CD127+ cells. Sequenced: conventional CD4+ T cells sorted from PBMCs. These receptors were collected from a human donor with AIRE deficiency.

J is TRBJ1-2 and V is TRBV5-4; possible D gene TRBD1, 6 bases. Trimming left V 2 bases short and J 6 bases short, with 11 bases between. The CDR3 runs to 13 residues. Germline V CDR1 and CDR2: SGHNT, YYREEE (reference sequence). CDR3 in amino acids: CASSLTGWHGYTF. CDR3 nucleotides: TGTGCCAGCAGCTTAACAGGGTGGCATGGCTACACCTTC.

This rearrangement joins TRBV9 to TRBJ2-3, with 11 bases aligning to TRBD1. The CDR3 extends over 17 amino acids. Germline trimming cut 3 bases from V and 3 bases from J; bases unmatched to any gene: 9. Germline V lookup: CDR1 SGDLS, CDR2 YYNGEE. CDR3 nucleotides: TGTGCCAGCAGCGCCGGGACAGGGGGTGAAGGGACAGATACGCAGTATTTT. It translates to CASSAGTGGEGTDTQYF.

V usage is TRBV6-4 and J usage is TRBJ1-3; D is perhaps TRBD1 (6 bases). Germline values: CDR1 MRHNA, CDR2 SNTAGT. CDR3 length equals 24 residues. The V and J ends lost 2 bases and 0 bases respectively, with 35 bases between them. The chain's CDR3 is CASSDPPAPSYRCQRGVSGNTIYF. The CDR3 region has the DNA TGTGCCAGCAGTGACCCCCCTGCTCCGTCCTATCGGTGCCAGAGGGGGGTCTCTGGAAACACCATATATTTT.

This rearrangement joins TRBV7-3 to TRBJ2-1, with D possibly matching TRBD2 (6 bases). The CDR3 loop spans 15 amino acids. From germline, CDR1 is SGHTA and CDR2 FQGTGA. Trimming removed 5 bases from V and 3 bases from J, with 14 bases in between. In DNA form, the CDR3 reads TGTGCCAGCAGCCCCCGGAGGGGCAACTACAATGAGCAGTTCTTC. It translates to CASSPRRGNYNEQFF.

J is TRBJ2-5 and V is TRBV29-1; D is undetermined. There are 10 residues in the CDR3. The germline V and J ends were trimmed by 3 bases and 3 bases, with 2 bases remaining between them. CDR1 is SQVTM and CDR2 is ANQGSEA in the germline V gene. CDR3 DNA sequence: TGCAGCGTTGATGAAGAGACCCAGTACTTC. Its translation is CSVDEETQYF.

The chain recombines TRBV7-2 with TRBJ2-7, with TRBD2 as a possible D gene (6 bases). The germline V gene has CDR1 SGHTA and CDR2 FQGNSA. The CDR3 consists of 18 residues. The V end was cut by 5 bases, the J end by 0 bases, with 23 bases between. CDR3 sequence reads: CASSRVPTSFALSYEQYF. CDR3 bases: TGTGCCAGCAGCCGGGTACCAACTAGCTTCGCTCTCTCCTACGAGCAGTACTTC. The variable domain in full, with the rest retrieved from reference TRBV7-2 and TRBJ2-7, is GAGVSQSPSNKVTEKGKDVELRCDPISGHTALYWYRQSLGQGLEFLIYFQGNSAPDKSGLPSDRFSAERTGGSVSTLTIQRTQQEDSAVYLCASSRVPTSFALSYEQYFGPGTRLTVT.

On this clone: One end of the junction varies from germline; a read error may be responsible. The chain links TRBV9 to TRBJ2-1; 8 nucleotides match TRBD2. This CDR3 comprises 13 residues. The germline V gene encodes CDR1 SGDLS and CDR2 YYNGEE. The CDR3 spells CASSPLISGRPLF. CDR3 sequence (DNA): TGTGCCAGCAGTCCTCTCATCAGCGGGAGACCTCTCTTC. Based on the CDR3 plus reference TRBV9 and TRBJ2-1, the full variable domain is DSGVTQTPKHLITATGQRVTLRCSPRSGDLSVYWYQQSLDQGLQFLIQYYNGEERAKGNILERFSAQQFPDLHSELNLSSLELGDSALYFCASSPLISGRPLFGPGTRLTVL.

The V and J genes are TRBV5-4 and TRBJ2-5; no firm D call. Germline CDR1 is SGHNT and CDR2 is YYREEE (reference sequence). Trimming pared 2 bases from V and 5 bases from J, leaving 7 bases between. The CDR3 loop spans 12 amino acids. Written as DNA, the CDR3 is TGTGCCAGCAGCTTTGTGGGGGAGACCCAGTACTTC. Translated: CASSFVGETQYF.

The gene calls are TRBV28 and TRBJ1-4; D may be TRBD1 (6 bases). Germline loops: CDR1 MDHEN, CDR2 SYDVKM. Between the trimmed V and J ends, which lost 4 bases and 14 bases, there was a span of 23 bases. The CDR3 runs 15 residues. The CDR3 loop is CASSSPGEGWGPLFF. CDR3 coding DNA: TGTGCCAGCAGTTCCCCAGGGGAGGGGTGGGGCCCTCTGTTTTTT.

This rearrangement joins TRBV11-1 to TRBJ2-5; a weak D match, TRBD1 (6 bases). The V end lost 3 bases, the J end lost 5 bases, and 16 bases lay between the germline ends. The CDR3 has 15 residues. Germline V gene lookup returns CDR1 SGHAT and CDR2 FQDESV (reference sequence). Written as DNA, the CDR3 is TGTGCCAGCAGCTTCGAGACAGGTCCCCGGGAGACCCAGTACTTC. Amino acids: CASSFETGPRETQYF.

J is TRBJ2-7 and V is TRBV4-1, with 7 bases lining up with TRBD1. The germline V gene has CDR1 MGHRA and CDR2 YSYEKL. V was clipped by 4 bases and J by 1 base; unmatched bases: 7. This CDR3 spans 15 amino acids. The CDR3 sequence: CASSLRTGSSYEQYF. The DNA for the CDR3 is TGCGCCAGCAGCCTCCGGACAGGTTCTTCCTACGAGCAGTACTTC.

V is TRBV7-8 and J is TRBJ1-5; maybe TRBD1 (6 bases). The CDR3 runs to 15 residues. V lost 6 bases to trimming and J lost 7 bases, with 19 bases between them. Germline CDR1 and CDR2: SGHVS and FQNEAQ. CDR3 bases: TGTGCCAGCAGTTTTACCCGAGCTGGGGGCCAGCCCCAGCATTTT. It specifies CASSFTRAGGQPQHF.

V usage is TRBV9 and J usage is TRBJ2-7; D not certain. The V and J ends lost 1 base and 0 bases respectively, with 8 bases between them. The CDR3 spans 14 residues. In germline, CDR1 is SGDLS, CDR2 YYNGEE. The CDR3 bases are TGTGCCAGCAGCGTAATTGCGAGCTCCTACGAGCAGTACTTC. Its translation: CASSVIASSYEQYF.

The chain has TRBV5-1 and TRBJ2-7; 7 bases are a match to TRBD1. CDR1 SGHRS and CDR2 YFSETQ come from the germline V gene. CDR3 size: 12 residues. V lost 0 bases and J lost 6; bases outside the gene matches: 0. CDR3 sequence (DNA): TGCGCCAGCAGCTTGGACAGGGGCGAGCAGTACTTC. It codes for CASSLDRGEQYF. The entire variable domain, with the rest obtained from reference TRBV5-1 and TRBJ2-7, is as follows: KAGVTQTPRYLIKTRGQQVTLSCSPISGHRSVSWYQQTPGQGLQFLFEYFSETQRNKGNFPGRFSGRQFSNSRSEMNVSTLELGDSALYLCASSLDRGEQYFGPGTRLTVT.

V is TRBV7-3 and J is TRBJ2-1; 12 nucleotides agree with TRBD2. Germline V gene lookup returns CDR1 SGHTA and CDR2 FQGTGA. The CDR3 contains 15 residues. Trimming at V came to 0 bases and at J to 7 bases, leaving 1 base not matched to a gene. CDR3 residues: CASSLTLAGGNEQFF. In DNA, the CDR3 is TGTGCCAGCAGCTTAACGCTAGCGGGGGGGAATGAGCAGTTCTTC.

CDR3 DNA sequence: TGTGCCAGCAGCCAGCTTTCAGATACGCAGTATTTT. Residues: CASSQLSDTQYF. The chain uses TRBV5-4 and TRBJ2-3; no clear D. The CDR3 length is 12 residues. V was cut by 4 bases and J by 4 bases, with 7 bases left in between. Germline V gene sequence: CDR1 SGHNT, CDR2 YYREEE (reference sequence).

The count of this clone is one. J is TRBJ2-1 and V is TRBV6-4; 11 bases match TRBD2. Germline V gene lookup returns CDR1 MRHNA and CDR2 SNTAGT. V dropped 10 bases and J dropped 0; count of bases not matched to a gene: 5. The CDR3 runs 15 residues. CDR3 loop: CATRLAGFSYNEQFF. The CDR3 nucleotides are TGTGCCACCCGACTAGCGGGGTTCTCCTACAATGAGCAGTTCTTC.

This clone occurred once. The chain carries TRBV15 and TRBJ2-2; D perhaps matches TRBD2 (5 bases). The CDR3 covers 16 residues. V lost 2 bases, J lost 4 bases, and 14 bases lay in between. Germline loops: CDR1 LNHNV, CDR2 YYDKDF (reference sequence). The CDR3 nucleotides are TGTGCCACCAGCAGACTACCTCGGACTGGCACCGGGGAGCTGTTTTTT. Amino acids: CATSRLPRTGTGELFF.

This chain links TRBV28 with TRBJ2-5, with D tentatively TRBD2 (5 bases). This CDR3 is 14 amino acids long. Per germline, CDR1 MDHEN and CDR2 SYDVKM. Trimming left V 6 bases short and J 7 bases short, with 18 bases between. This chain's CDR3 is CASRSRGLAVTQYF. The DNA for the CDR3 is TGTGCCAGCAGATCACGAGGGCTAGCTGTGACCCAGTACTTC.

The chain recombines TRBV5-1 with TRBJ2-1; the D gene is possibly TRBD1 (7 bases). Germline lookup yields CDR1 SGHRS and CDR2 YFSETQ. The CDR3 loop spans 22 amino acids. Trimming shortened V by 0 bases and J by 0 bases, and 28 bases separated the two germline ends. Here the CDR3 reads CASSLDRGRPGGVSYSYNEQFF. CDR3 coding DNA: TGCGCCAGCAGCTTGGACAGGGGCCGGCCCGGCGGGGTATCCTACTCCTACAATGAGCAGTTCTTC.

V is TRBV6-1 and J is TRBJ2-1, with 9 bases aligning to TRBD2. Germline CDR1 MNHNS, CDR2 SASEGT. The CDR3 runs to 15 residues. Trimming at V came to 4 bases and at J to 6 bases, leaving 7 bases not matched to a gene. The DNA of the CDR3 is TGTGCCAGCAGTGTGCGGGAGGGCCGAGGCAATGAGCAGTTCTTC. Translated: CASSVREGRGNEQFF.

The chain recombines TRBV18 with TRBJ1-3; D is unresolved. The CDR3 length is 13 residues. From germline, CDR1 is KGHSH and CDR2 LQKENI. V was trimmed by 3 bases and J by 2 bases, leaving 5 bases between them. In nucleotides, the CDR3 is TGTGCCAGCTCACCGACGGCTGGAAACACCATATATTTT. Residues: CASSPTAGNTIYF.